The rows below give T cell receptor beta chains drawn from one sample of a study of CD8+CD57+ T cells in acquired aplastic anemia. TCRdb processed the reads anew with MiXCR; each CDR3 protein has one entry. The sample holds about 190,000 distinct CDR3 sequences, roughly half seen once. The sequenced sample was sorted CD4+, CD8+, or CD8+CD57+ T cells (not recorded which) from PBMCs. These receptors were taken from a human donor in good health, serving as a control. Both conserved end residues are part of each CDR3. The order of the fields is D gene, clone size, V gene, J gene, CDR3 protein, CDR3 DNA. D genes are given only for firm matches. Only some rows state a clone size, as once, few, many or a class for expanded clones.

D gene: .; clone size: .; V gene: TRBV20-1; J gene: TRBJ1-2; CDR3 protein: CSAKTTGGYTF; CDR3 DNA: TGCAGTGCTAAAACCACAGGGGGCTACACCTTC
D gene: .; clone size: .; V gene: TRBV20-1; J gene: TRBJ1-6; CDR3 protein: CSANQQASRHSYNSPLHF; CDR3 DNA: TGCAGTGCAAACCAACAGGCGTCACGGCACTCCTATAATTCACCCCTCCACTTT
D gene: .; clone size: .; V gene: TRBV18; J gene: TRBJ1-1; CDR3 protein: CASSPVGGLNTEAFF; CDR3 DNA: TGTGCCAGCTCACCAGTGGGGGGGTTGAACACTGAAGCTTTCTTT
D gene: .; clone size: .; V gene: TRBV6-5; J gene: TRBJ1-1; CDR3 protein: CASSPLASGGGNTEAFF; CDR3 DNA: TGTGCCAGCAGTCCTCTGGCTAGCGGGGGGGGGAACACTGAAGCTTTCTTT
D gene: .; clone size: .; V gene: TRBV29-1; J gene: TRBJ1-2; CDR3 protein: CSVETRGGGYTF; CDR3 DNA: TGCAGCGTTGAAACCAGGGGTGGCGGCTACACCTTC
D gene: .; clone size: many; V gene: TRBV2; J gene: TRBJ1-4; CDR3 protein: CASSFRGPHNEKLFF; CDR3 DNA: TGTGCCAGCAGTTTCAGGGGTCCACATAATGAAAAACTGTTTTTT
D gene: .; clone size: many; V gene: TRBV5-5; J gene: TRBJ1-4; CDR3 protein: CASSLVGANEKLFF; CDR3 DNA: TGTGCCAGCAGCTTGGTGGGGGCTAATGAAAAACTGTTTTTT
D gene: TRBD2; clone size: .; V gene: TRBV10-2; J gene: TRBJ2-3; CDR3 protein: CASTSSGGADTQYF; CDR3 DNA: TGCGCCAGCACTTCCAGCGGGGGGGCAGATACGCAGTATTTT
D gene: TRBD1; clone size: .; V gene: TRBV2; J gene: TRBJ2-5; CDR3 protein: CASSVGGQETTQYF; CDR3 DNA: TGTGCCAGCAGCGTAGGGGGACAGGAGACGACCCAGTACTTC
D gene: .; clone size: few; V gene: TRBV18; J gene: TRBJ1-1; CDR3 protein: CASFGDQATEAFF; CDR3 DNA: TGTGCCAGCTTCGGGGACCAGGCCACTGAAGCTTTCTTT
D gene: .; clone size: many; V gene: TRBV12-3/TRBV12-4; J gene: TRBJ1-1; CDR3 protein: CASSLAAGTEAFF; CDR3 DNA: TGTGCCAGCAGTTTGGCGGCGGGCACTGAAGCTTTCTTT
D gene: .; clone size: once; V gene: TRBV15; J gene: TRBJ1-2; CDR3 protein: CATSRGEAYGYTF; CDR3 DNA: TGTGCCACCAGCAGAGGGGAGGCCTATGGCTACACCTTC
D gene: TRBD2; clone size: .; V gene: TRBV10-3; J gene: TRBJ2-7; CDR3 protein: CAITGLAGGYEQYF; CDR3 DNA: TGTGCCATCACCGGACTAGCGGGGGGCTACGAGCAGTACTTC
D gene: TRBD1; clone size: few; V gene: TRBV7-9; J gene: TRBJ1-5; CDR3 protein: CASSSSGTGQGNQPQHF; CDR3 DNA: TGTGCCAGCAGCTCATCCGGGACCGGACAGGGGAATCAGCCCCAGCATTTT
D gene: TRBD2; clone size: many; V gene: TRBV30; J gene: TRBJ2-5; CDR3 protein: CAWSGARLAGDYF; CDR3 DNA: TGTGCCTGGAGTGGCGCCAGACTAGCGGGGGATTACTTC
D gene: TRBD1; clone size: many; V gene: TRBV7-7; J gene: TRBJ2-1; CDR3 protein: CASSLGAAGTGPYNEQFF; CDR3 DNA: TGTGCTAGCAGCTTAGGAGCCGCCGGGACAGGACCTTACAATGAGCAGTTCTTC
D gene: TRBD2; clone size: many; V gene: TRBV4-2; J gene: TRBJ2-3; CDR3 protein: CASSQDTTSGTDTQYF; CDR3 DNA: TGTGCCAGCAGCCAAGATACAACTAGCGGGACAGATACGCAGTATTTT
D gene: TRBD2; clone size: .; V gene: TRBV7-2; J gene: TRBJ2-1; CDR3 protein: CASSLPGGWVNEQFF; CDR3 DNA: TGTGCCAGCAGCTTGCCGGGGGGATGGGTCAATGAGCAGTTCTTC
D gene: TRBD1; clone size: many; V gene: TRBV7-6; J gene: TRBJ2-7; CDR3 protein: CASSPGQGVTTEQYF; CDR3 DNA: TGTGCCAGCAGCCCCGGACAGGGGGTGACAACGGAGCAGTACTTC
D gene: .; clone size: .; V gene: TRBV7-2; J gene: TRBJ2-7; CDR3 protein: CASGGGASYEQYF; CDR3 DNA: TGTGCCAGCGGAGGGGGGGCCTCCTACGAGCAGTACTTC
D gene: .; clone size: many; V gene: TRBV7-9; J gene: TRBJ2-5; CDR3 protein: CASSDIQGLAETQYF; CDR3 DNA: TGTGCCAGCAGCGATATCCAGGGACTCGCGGAGACCCAGTACTTC
D gene: .; clone size: many; V gene: TRBV14; J gene: TRBJ2-3; CDR3 protein: CASSPVAGGSWPGTQYF; CDR3 DNA: TGTGCCAGCAGCCCCGTCGCCGGGGGCTCGTGGCCTGGTACGCAGTATTTT
D gene: TRBD1; clone size: .; V gene: TRBV5-8; J gene: TRBJ1-1; CDR3 protein: CASSYRDRGGTEAFF; CDR3 DNA: TGCGCCAGCAGCTACCGGGACAGGGGGGGCACTGAAGCTTTCTTT
D gene: TRBD2; clone size: many; V gene: TRBV19; J gene: TRBJ2-3; CDR3 protein: CASSIEILAGDRTDTQYF; CDR3 DNA: TGTGCCAGTAGTATAGAAATACTAGCGGGGGATCGCACAGATACGCAGTATTTT
D gene: TRBD1; clone size: many; V gene: TRBV5-1; J gene: TRBJ2-2; CDR3 protein: CASSLVGQGVGELFF; CDR3 DNA: TGCGCCAGCAGCTTGGTGGGACAGGGAGTCGGGGAGCTGTTTTTT
D gene: .; clone size: many; V gene: TRBV18; J gene: TRBJ2-7; CDR3 protein: CASSPRADEQYF; CDR3 DNA: TGTGCCAGCTCACCGCGGGCCGACGAGCAGTACTTC
D gene: .; clone size: many; V gene: TRBV25-1; J gene: TRBJ2-3; CDR3 protein: CASSDGAADTQYF; CDR3 DNA: TGTGCCAGCAGTGACGGAGCCGCAGATACGCAGTATTTT
D gene: .; clone size: .; V gene: TRBV30; J gene: TRBJ1-2; CDR3 protein: CAWKAGTGYGYTF; CDR3 DNA: TGTGCCTGGAAGGCAGGGACCGGCTATGGCTACACCTTC
D gene: TRBD2; clone size: .; V gene: TRBV19; J gene: TRBJ2-7; CDR3 protein: CASSLASGTYEQYF; CDR3 DNA: TGTGCCAGTAGCTTAGCTAGCGGCACCTACGAGCAGTACTTC
D gene: TRBD1; clone size: many; V gene: TRBV9; J gene: TRBJ2-7; CDR3 protein: CASSVGALPGQGYEQYF; CDR3 DNA: TGTGCCAGCAGCGTAGGAGCCCTCCCGGGACAGGGTTACGAGCAGTACTTC
D gene: TRBD1; clone size: .; V gene: TRBV7-3; J gene: TRBJ2-7; CDR3 protein: CASSLTVGQGSYEQYF; CDR3 DNA: TGTGCCAGCAGCTTAACCGTGGGACAGGGGTCCTACGAGCAGTACTTC
D gene: TRBD1; clone size: .; V gene: TRBV19; J gene: TRBJ1-1; CDR3 protein: CAKRQGPEAFF; CDR3 DNA: TGTGCCAAGAGACAGGGGCCTGAAGCTTTCTTT
D gene: .; clone size: many; V gene: TRBV4-2; J gene: TRBJ1-1; CDR3 protein: CASSRDQNTEAFF; CDR3 DNA: TGTGCCAGCAGCCGGGACCAGAACACTGAAGCTTTCTTT
D gene: TRBD1; clone size: .; V gene: TRBV7-2; J gene: TRBJ1-2; CDR3 protein: CASSLEPGQGATPYGYTF; CDR3 DNA: TGTGCCAGCAGCTTAGAACCGGGACAGGGAGCTACTCCCTATGGCTACACCTTC
D gene: .; clone size: .; V gene: TRBV19; J gene: TRBJ1-4; CDR3 protein: CASRGIYNEKLFF; CDR3 DNA: TGTGCCAGCCGCGGGATCTATAATGAAAAACTGTTTTTT
D gene: .; clone size: .; V gene: TRBV12-3/TRBV12-4; J gene: TRBJ1-1; CDR3 protein: CASSFGLAGNTEAFF; CDR3 DNA: TGTGCCAGCAGTTTCGGTCTAGCTGGCAACACTGAAGCTTTCTTT
D gene: TRBD1; clone size: many; V gene: TRBV6-2/TRBV6-3; J gene: TRBJ2-3; CDR3 protein: CASSLLRGRTDTQYF; CDR3 DNA: TGTGCCAGCAGTTTACTCAGGGGGCGCACAGATACGCAGTATTTT
D gene: TRBD2; clone size: .; V gene: TRBV30; J gene: TRBJ2-1; CDR3 protein: CALRRTSEGEQFF; CDR3 DNA: TGTGCCCTTCGAAGGACTAGCGAGGGTGAGCAGTTCTTC
D gene: .; clone size: once; V gene: TRBV2; J gene: TRBJ1-4; CDR3 protein: CASSQDPGQFATNEKLFF; CDR3 DNA: TGCGCCAGCAGCCAAGATCCTGGACAGTTTGCAACTAATGAAAAACTGTTTTTT
D gene: .; clone size: .; V gene: TRBV13; J gene: TRBJ1-2; CDR3 protein: CASSSRGGYTF; CDR3 DNA: TGTGCCAGCAGCTCGAGGGGTGGCTACACCTTC
D gene: TRBD1; clone size: many; V gene: TRBV27; J gene: TRBJ1-6; CDR3 protein: CASSILGGGRNSPLHF; CDR3 DNA: TGTGCCAGCTCTATCCTCGGAGGGGGCCGGAATTCACCCCTCCACTTT
D gene: TRBD2; clone size: .; V gene: TRBV2; J gene: TRBJ2-1; CDR3 protein: CASSQRLAWDNEQFF; CDR3 DNA: TGTGCCAGCAGTCAAAGACTAGCATGGGACAATGAGCAGTTCTTC
D gene: .; clone size: many; V gene: TRBV20-1; J gene: TRBJ1-6; CDR3 protein: CSADIETVSDSPLHF; CDR3 DNA: TGCAGTGCTGATATAGAGACAGTGTCGGATTCACCCCTCCACTTT
D gene: TRBD1; clone size: .; V gene: TRBV5-6; J gene: TRBJ2-1; CDR3 protein: CASSRDRGRKFF; CDR3 DNA: TGTGCCAGCAGCAGGGACAGGGGGAGGAAGTTCTTC
D gene: .; clone size: .; V gene: TRBV24-1; J gene: TRBJ2-1; CDR3 protein: CAASDATRDNEQFF; CDR3 DNA: TGTGCCGCCAGTGATGCAACCCGGGACAACGAGCAGTTCTTC
D gene: .; clone size: many; V gene: TRBV25-1; J gene: TRBJ1-3; CDR3 protein: CASSELDAISGNTIYF; CDR3 DNA: TGTGCCAGCAGTGAATTAGATGCCATATCTGGAAACACCATATATTTT
D gene: .; clone size: .; V gene: TRBV7-2; J gene: TRBJ2-7; CDR3 protein: CASSFRGEVTGEQYF; CDR3 DNA: TGTGCCAGCAGCTTTCGGGGAGAGGTCACCGGGGAGCAGTACTTC
D gene: .; clone size: many; V gene: TRBV7-7; J gene: TRBJ1-1; CDR3 protein: CASSFYRDMNTEAFF; CDR3 DNA: TGTGCTAGCAGCTTCTACAGGGACATGAACACTGAAGCTTTCTTT
D gene: .; clone size: .; V gene: TRBV7-9; J gene: TRBJ1-1; CDR3 protein: CASDPTGRHTEAFF; CDR3 DNA: TGTGCCAGCGATCCGACAGGACGTCACACTGAAGCTTTCTTT